Sequencing of this TCR beta chain was carried out in a study of blood T cells in healthy people across ages. Study-wide points: Age brought a roughly linear fall in TCR beta diversity measured per million T cells.

There are 14 residues in the CDR3. Germline assignment: CDR1 DFQATT and CDR2 SNEGSKA (reference sequence). The V segment lost 5 bases and the J segment 2 bases; nucleotides outside the gene matches: 3. The use of a sample-barcoded 5' primer and a J-beta primer mix characterized a second PCR of about 7 to 12 cycles. TCRdb called the 5' RACE reads again in MiXCR, with one record for every CDR3 protein. The top ten hold roughly 3.6% of the sample, which has 550,000 to 800,000 distinct CDR3 sequences, roughly 21% seen once. Aged about 6 to 95, donors were systemically healthy Caucasians from Russia. Peripheral blood from each donor was collected in a volume of approximately 9.2 milliliters. At least ten counts were recorded for this clonotype. Antigen specificity is unknown.

This chain uses TRBV20-1 with TRBJ2-4, with 10 bases that match TRBD2. Sequencing was performed on blood. This clonotype was sampled from a man between 65 and 85 years old in good health. As DNA, the CDR3 is TGCAGTGCTCTAGCGGGAGCGACCAAAAACATTCAGTACTTC. Protein product: CSALAGATKNIQYF.